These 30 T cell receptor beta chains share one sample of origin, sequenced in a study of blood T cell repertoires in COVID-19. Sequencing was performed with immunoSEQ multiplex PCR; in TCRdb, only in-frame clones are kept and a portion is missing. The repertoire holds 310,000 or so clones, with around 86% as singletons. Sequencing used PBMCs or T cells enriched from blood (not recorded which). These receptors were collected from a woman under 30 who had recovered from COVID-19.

The CDR3 coding sequence is TGTGCCAGCAGCCTCCTAGCGGGGGCTCCCTACGAGCAGTACTTC. It specifies CASSLLAGAPYEQYF. The chain links TRBV7-2 to TRBJ2-7; 10 nucleotides match TRBD2. Germline values: CDR1 SGHTA, CDR2 FQGNSA. The CDR3 has 15 residues. The trim removed 5 bases at V and 2 bases at J, leaving 6 bases unmatched. Supplemented by reference TRBV7-2 and TRBJ2-7, the full variable domain reads GAGVSQSPSNKVTEKGKDVELRCDPISGHTALYWYRQSLGQGLEFLIYFQGNSAPDKSGLPSDRFSAERTGGSVSTLTIQRTQQEDSAVYLCASSLLAGAPYEQYFGPGTRLTVT.

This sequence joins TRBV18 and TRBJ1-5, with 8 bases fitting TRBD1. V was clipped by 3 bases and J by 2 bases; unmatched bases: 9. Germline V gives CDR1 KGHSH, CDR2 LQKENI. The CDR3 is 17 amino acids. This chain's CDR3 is CASSPNRGTVGNQPQHF. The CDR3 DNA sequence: TGTGCCAGCTCACCGAACAGGGGGACCGTTGGCAATCAGCCCCAGCATTTT. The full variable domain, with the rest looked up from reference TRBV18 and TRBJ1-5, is NAGVMQNPRHLVRRRGQEARLRCSPMKGHSHVYWYRQLPEEGLKFMVYLQKENIIDESGMPKERFSAEFPKEGPSILRIQQVVRGDSAAYFCASSPNRGTVGNQPQHFGDGTRLSIL.

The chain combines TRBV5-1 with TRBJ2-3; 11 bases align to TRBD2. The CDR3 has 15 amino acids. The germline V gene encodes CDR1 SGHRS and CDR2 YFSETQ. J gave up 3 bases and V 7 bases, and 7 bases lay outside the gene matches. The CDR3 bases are TGCGCCAGCCGCCCAAGACTAGCGGGAACAGATACGCAGTATTTT. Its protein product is CASRPRLAGTDTQYF.

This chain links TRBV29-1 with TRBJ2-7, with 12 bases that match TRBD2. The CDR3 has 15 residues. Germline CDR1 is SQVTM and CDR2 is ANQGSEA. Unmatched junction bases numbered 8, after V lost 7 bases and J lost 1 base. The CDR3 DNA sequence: TGCAGCGCCGTTTGGACTAGCGGGGATTCCTACGAGCAGTACTTC. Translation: CSAVWTSGDSYEQYF.

This CDR3 reads CASSYSYGGEKLFF. In nucleotides, the CDR3 is TGTGCCAGCAGTTACTCCTATGGAGGTGAAAAACTGTTTTTT. V gene TRBV6-5 combines with J gene TRBJ1-4; D gene unclear. The CDR3 totals 14 residues. V was clipped by 0 bases and J by 7 bases, with 9 bases between them. Looked up from germline, CDR1 is MNHEY and CDR2 is SVGAGI.

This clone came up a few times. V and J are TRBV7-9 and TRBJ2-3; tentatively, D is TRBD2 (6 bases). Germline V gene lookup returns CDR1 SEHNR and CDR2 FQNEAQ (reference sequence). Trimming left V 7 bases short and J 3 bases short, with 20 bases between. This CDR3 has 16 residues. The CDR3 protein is CASTPREAEGTDTQYF. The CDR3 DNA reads TGTGCCAGCACCCCTAGAGAGGCGGAGGGGACAGATACGCAGTATTTT.

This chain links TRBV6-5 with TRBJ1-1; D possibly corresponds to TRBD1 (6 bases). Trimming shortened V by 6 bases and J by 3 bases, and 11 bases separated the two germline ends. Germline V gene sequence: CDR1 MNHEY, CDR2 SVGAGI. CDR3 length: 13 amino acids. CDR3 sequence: CASSRQVDTEAFF. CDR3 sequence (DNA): TGTGCCAGCAGCAGACAGGTAGACACTGAAGCTTTCTTT.

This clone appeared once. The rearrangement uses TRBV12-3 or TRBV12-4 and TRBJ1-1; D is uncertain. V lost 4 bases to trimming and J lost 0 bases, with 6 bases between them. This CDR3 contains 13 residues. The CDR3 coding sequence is TGTGCCAGCAGTTGGGAGTTGAACACTGAAGCTTTCTTT. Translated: CASSWELNTEAFF.

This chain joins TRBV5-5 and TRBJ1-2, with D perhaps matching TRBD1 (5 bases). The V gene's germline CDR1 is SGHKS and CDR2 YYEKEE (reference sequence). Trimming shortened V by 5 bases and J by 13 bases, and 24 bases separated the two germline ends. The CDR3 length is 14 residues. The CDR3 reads CASRSTADWGPRTF. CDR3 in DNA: TGTGCCAGCAGATCAACGGCCGATTGGGGCCCGCGCACCTTC.

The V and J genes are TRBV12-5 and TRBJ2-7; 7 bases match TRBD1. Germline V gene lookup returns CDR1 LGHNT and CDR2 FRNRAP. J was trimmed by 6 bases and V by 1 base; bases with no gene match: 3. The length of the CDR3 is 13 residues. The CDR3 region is CASGLGTGREQYF. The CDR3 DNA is TGTGCTAGTGGTTTGGGGACAGGTCGCGAGCAGTACTTC.

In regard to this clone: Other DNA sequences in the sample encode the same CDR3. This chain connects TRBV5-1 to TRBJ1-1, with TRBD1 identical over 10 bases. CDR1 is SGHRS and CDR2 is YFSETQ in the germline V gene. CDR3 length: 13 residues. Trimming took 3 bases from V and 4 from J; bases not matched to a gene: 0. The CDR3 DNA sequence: TGCGCCAGCAGCTGGACAGGGGGCACTGAAGCTTTCTTT. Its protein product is CASSWTGGTEAFF.

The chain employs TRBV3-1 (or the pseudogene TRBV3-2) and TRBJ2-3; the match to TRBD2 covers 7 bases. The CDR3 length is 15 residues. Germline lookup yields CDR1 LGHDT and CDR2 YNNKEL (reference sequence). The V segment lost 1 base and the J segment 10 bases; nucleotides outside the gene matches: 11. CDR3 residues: CASSQGLAGEGAQYF. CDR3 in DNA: TGTGCCAGCAGCCAAGGATTGGCGGGAGAGGGTGCGCAGTATTTT.

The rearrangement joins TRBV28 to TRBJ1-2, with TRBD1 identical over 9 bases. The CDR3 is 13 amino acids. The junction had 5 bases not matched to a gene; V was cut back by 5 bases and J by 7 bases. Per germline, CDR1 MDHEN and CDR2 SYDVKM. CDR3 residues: CASSPTGGIGYTF. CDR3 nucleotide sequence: TGTGCCAGCAGTCCTACAGGGGGCATTGGCTACACCTTC.

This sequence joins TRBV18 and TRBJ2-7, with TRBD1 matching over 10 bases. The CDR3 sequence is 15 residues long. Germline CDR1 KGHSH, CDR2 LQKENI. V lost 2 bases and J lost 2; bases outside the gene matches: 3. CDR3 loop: CASSPGTGAPYEQYF. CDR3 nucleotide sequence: TGTGCCAGCTCACCAGGGACAGGGGCACCCTACGAGCAGTACTTC.

This CDR3 reads CASSLNGLARHYGYTF. The CDR3 region has the DNA TGTGCCAGCAGTTTAAACGGTTTAGCCCGGCACTATGGCTACACCTTC. The chain links TRBV27 to TRBJ1-2; D ambiguous. The CDR3 totals 16 residues. V was shortened by 2 bases and J by 3 bases, with 16 bases between the two germline ends. Germline CDR1 is MNHEY and CDR2 is SMNVEV (reference sequence).

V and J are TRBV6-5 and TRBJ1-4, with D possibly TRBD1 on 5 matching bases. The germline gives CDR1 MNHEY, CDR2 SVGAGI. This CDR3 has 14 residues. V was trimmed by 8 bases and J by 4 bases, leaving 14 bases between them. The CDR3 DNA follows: TGTGCCAGCCGAAAGACAGCCGTTAATGAAAAACTGTTTTTT. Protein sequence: CASRKTAVNEKLFF.

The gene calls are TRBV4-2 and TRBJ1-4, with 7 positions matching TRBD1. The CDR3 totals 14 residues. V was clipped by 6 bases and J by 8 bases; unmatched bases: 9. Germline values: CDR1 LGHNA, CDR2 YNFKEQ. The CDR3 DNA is TGTGCCAGCAGTTCACAGGGGATGGGCGAAAAACTGTTTTTT. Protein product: CASSSQGMGEKLFF.

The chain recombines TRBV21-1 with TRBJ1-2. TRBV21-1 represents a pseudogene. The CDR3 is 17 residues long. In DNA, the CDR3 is TGTGCCAGCAGCCCCACTATGAGTGGGGGGATAATGGATGGCTACACCTTC. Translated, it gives CASSPTMSGGIMDGYTF.

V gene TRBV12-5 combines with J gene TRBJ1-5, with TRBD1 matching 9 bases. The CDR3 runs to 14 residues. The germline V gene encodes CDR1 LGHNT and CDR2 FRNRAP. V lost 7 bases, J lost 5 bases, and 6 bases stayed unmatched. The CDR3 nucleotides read TGTGCTAGTGTCAGACAGGGGGAGGATCAGCCCCAGCATTTT. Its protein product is CASVRQGEDQPQHF.

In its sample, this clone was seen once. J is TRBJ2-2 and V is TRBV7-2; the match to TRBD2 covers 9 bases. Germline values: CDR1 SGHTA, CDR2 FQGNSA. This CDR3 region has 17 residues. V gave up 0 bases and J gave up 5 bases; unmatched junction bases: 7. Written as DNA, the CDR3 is TGTGCCAGCAGCTTAGCCCCTAGCGGGGTGCCGACCGGGGAGCTGTTTTTT. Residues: CASSLAPSGVPTGELFF.

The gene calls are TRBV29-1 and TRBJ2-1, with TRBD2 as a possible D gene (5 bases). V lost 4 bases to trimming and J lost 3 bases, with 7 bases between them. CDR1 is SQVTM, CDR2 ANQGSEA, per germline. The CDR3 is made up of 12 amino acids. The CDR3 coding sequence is TGCAGCGTTGGACGGGACTACAATGAGCAGTTCTTC. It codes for CSVGRDYNEQFF.

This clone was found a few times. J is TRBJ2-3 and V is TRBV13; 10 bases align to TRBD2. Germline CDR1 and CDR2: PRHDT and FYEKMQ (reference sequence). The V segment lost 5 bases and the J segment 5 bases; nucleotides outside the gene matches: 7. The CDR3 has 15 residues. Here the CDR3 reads CASSRSGGVGDTQYF. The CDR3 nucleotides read TGTGCCAGCAGCCGAAGCGGGGGGGTCGGAGATACGCAGTATTTT.

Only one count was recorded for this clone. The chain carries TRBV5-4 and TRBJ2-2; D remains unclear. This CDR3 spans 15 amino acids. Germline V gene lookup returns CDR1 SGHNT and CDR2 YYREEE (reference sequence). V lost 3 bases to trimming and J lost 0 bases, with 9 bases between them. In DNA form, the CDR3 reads TGTGCCAGCAGCTGGAGCCGGGCGAACACCGGGGAGCTGTTTTTT. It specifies CASSWSRANTGELFF. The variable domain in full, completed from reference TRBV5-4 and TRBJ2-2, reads ETGVTQSPTHLIKTRGQQVTLRCSSQSGHNTVSWYQQALGQGPQFIFQYYREEENGRGNFPPRFSGLQFPNYSSELNVNALELDDSALYLCASSWSRANTGELFFGEGSRLTVL.

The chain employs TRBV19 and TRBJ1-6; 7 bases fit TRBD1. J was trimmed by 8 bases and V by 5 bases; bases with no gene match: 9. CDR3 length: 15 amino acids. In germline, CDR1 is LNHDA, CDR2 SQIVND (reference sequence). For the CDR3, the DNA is TGTGCCAGTAGTTTTCGACAGGGCTTTGATTCACCCCTCCACTTT. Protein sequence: CASSFRQGFDSPLHF.

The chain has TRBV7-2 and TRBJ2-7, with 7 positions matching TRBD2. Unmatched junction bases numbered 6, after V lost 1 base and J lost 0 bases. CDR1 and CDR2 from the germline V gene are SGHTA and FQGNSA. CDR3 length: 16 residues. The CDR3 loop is CASSLVSGDSSYEQYF. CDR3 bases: TGTGCCAGCAGCTTAGTGAGCGGGGACTCCTCCTACGAGCAGTACTTC.

CDR3 sequence reads: CASSLGTDYTDTQYF. CDR3 coding DNA: TGTGCCAGCAGCTTAGGAACGGACTACACAGATACGCAGTATTTT. This chain links TRBV7-9 with TRBJ2-3; D is possibly TRBD2 (6 bases). V lost 1 base to trimming and J lost 2 bases, with 10 bases between them. This CDR3 spans 15 amino acids. CDR1 SEHNR and CDR2 FQNEAQ come from the germline V gene (reference sequence).

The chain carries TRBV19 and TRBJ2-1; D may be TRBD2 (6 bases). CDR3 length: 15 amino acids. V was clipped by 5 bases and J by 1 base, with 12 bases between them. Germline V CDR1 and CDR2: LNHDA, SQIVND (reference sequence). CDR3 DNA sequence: TGTGCCAGTAGTCCAATAGCGGTATCCTACAATGAGCAGTTCTTC. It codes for CASSPIAVSYNEQFF.

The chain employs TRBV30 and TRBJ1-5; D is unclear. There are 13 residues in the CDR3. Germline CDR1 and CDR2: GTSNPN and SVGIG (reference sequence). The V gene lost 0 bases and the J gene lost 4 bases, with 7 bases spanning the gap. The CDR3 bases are TGTGCCTGGAGTGTAGACACTAATCAGCCCCAGCATTTT. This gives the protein CAWSVDTNQPQHF. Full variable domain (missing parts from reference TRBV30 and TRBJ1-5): SQTIHQWPATLVQPVGSPLSLECTVEGTSNPNLYWYRQAAGRGLQLLFYSVGIGQISSEVPQNLSASRPQDRQFILSSKKLLLSDSGFYLCAWSVDTNQPQHFGDGTRLSIL.

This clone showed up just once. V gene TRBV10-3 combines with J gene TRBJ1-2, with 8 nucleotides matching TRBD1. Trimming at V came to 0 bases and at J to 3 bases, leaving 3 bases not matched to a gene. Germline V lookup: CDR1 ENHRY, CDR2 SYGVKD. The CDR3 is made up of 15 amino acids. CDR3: CAISESKDRDYGYTF. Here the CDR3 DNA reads TGTGCCATCAGTGAGTCCAAGGACAGGGACTATGGCTACACCTTC.

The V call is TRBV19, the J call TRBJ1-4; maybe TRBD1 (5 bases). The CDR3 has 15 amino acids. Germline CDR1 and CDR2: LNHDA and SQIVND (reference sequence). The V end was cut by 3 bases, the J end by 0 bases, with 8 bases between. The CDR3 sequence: CASSITGPTNEKLFF. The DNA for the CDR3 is TGTGCCAGTAGTATCACAGGTCCAACTAATGAAAAACTGTTTTTT.